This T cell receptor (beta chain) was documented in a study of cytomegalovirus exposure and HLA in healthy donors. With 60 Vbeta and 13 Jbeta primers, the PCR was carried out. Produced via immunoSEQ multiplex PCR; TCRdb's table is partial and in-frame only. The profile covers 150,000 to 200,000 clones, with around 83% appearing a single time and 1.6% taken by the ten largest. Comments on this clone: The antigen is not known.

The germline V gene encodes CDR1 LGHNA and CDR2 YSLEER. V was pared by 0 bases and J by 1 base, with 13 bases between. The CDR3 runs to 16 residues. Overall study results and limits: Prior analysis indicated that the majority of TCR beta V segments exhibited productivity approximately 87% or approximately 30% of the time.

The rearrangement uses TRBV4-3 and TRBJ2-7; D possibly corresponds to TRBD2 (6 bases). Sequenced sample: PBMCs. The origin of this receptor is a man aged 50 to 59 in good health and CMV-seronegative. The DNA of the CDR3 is TGCGCCAGCAGCCAAGATATGGCGGGGTGGTCCTACGAGCAGTACTTC. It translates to CASSQDMAGWSYEQYF.